This TCR beta chain was captured in a study of blood T cell repertoires in COVID-19. Turning to the study itself: The cDNA or gDNA used as material had been derived from T cells, B-cell-depleted T cells, or PBMCs.

From germline, CDR1 is DFQATT and CDR2 SNEGSKA (reference sequence). The CDR3 totals 12 residues. Deletions cut 3 bases from V and 7 bases from J, with 13 bases between. TCRdb's copy holds only in-frame clones and misses some; the assay was immunoSEQ multiplex PCR. The table includes about 120,000 clones, around 87% detected once. The chain joins TRBV20-1 to TRBJ2-7; tentatively, D is TRBD2 (6 bases). Sequences were obtained from peripheral blood. This TCR derives from a woman aged 70-85 years with acute or convalescent COVID-19. The CDR3 sequence is CSASGRAGEQYF. The CDR3 bases are TGCAGTGCTAGTGGCAGGGCGGGGGAGCAGTACTTC.